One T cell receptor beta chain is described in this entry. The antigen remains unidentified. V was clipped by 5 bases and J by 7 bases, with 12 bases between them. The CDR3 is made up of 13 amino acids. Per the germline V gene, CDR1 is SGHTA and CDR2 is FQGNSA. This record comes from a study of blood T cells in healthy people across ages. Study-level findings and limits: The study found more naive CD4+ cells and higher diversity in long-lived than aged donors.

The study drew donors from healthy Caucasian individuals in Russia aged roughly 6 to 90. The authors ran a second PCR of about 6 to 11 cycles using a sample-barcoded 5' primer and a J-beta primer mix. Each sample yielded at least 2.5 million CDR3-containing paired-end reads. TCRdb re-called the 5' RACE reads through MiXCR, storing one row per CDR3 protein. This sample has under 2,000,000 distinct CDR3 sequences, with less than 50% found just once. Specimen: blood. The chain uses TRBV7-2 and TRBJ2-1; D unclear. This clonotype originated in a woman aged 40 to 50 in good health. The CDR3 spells CASSADAINEQFF. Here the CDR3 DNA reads TGTGCCAGCAGCGCCGACGCGATAAATGAGCAGTTCTTC.